This T cell receptor beta chain was captured by sequencing in a study of OX40 agonist ivuxolimab in advanced cancers. In the study overall: The costimulatory receptor OX40 (CD134) was targeted by ivuxolimab, a fully human IgG2 agonistic monoclonal antibody. Partial responses occurred in three dose-escalation patients: two with cutaneous melanoma and one with hepatocellular carcinoma. Of the roughly 51 patients in dose escalation, around 20 had hepatocellular carcinoma, approximately 15 had melanoma, 9 had renal cell carcinoma and 9 had head and neck cancer. A male proportion of 75% to 85% and a mean age of 60 years, ranging from about 20 to 85, were recorded for the dose-escalation cohort. The monotherapy dose-escalation portion (N = 52 patients) of the phase I ivuxolimab trial is reported in the paper. Patients were allowed to have had prior anti-PD-1, anti-PD-L1 or anti-CTLA-4 therapy, and 40% of the dose-escalation patients had been treated with checkpoint inhibitors. Intravenous ivuxolimab was administered to patients every 2 weeks at six dose levels: 0.01, 0.1, 0.3, 1.5, 3 and 10 mg/kg. Peripheral TCRbeta sequencing was intended to test whether TCR sequence diversity was altered and clonal T-cell expansion was caused by ivuxolimab.

For sequencing of the TCRbeta CDR3 region, genomic DNA was extracted from the sorted cells. The immunoSEQ Assay was used for sequencing of TCRbeta CDR3 regions. As stored in TCRdb, this immuneACCESS dataset retains in-frame rearrangements with V and J assigned. A fraction of the clones does not appear; measured against another copy, unresolved V genes explain less than half of the discrepancy, and the remainder lacks a known reason. Here the sample has 8,500 to 14,000 clones; 80% to 85% occur a single time. 8% to 13% of the sample rests with the top ten. Spanning cysteine to phenylalanine, the CDR3 consists of 15 amino acids. The entry retains the CDR3 DNA only, 45 bases that are in frame from base 1. Sequences PRHDT (CDR1) and FYEKMQ (CDR2) are obtained from the germline V gene (reference sequence). V trim: 5 bases; J trim: 5 bases; unmatched bases: 10. Patients with autoimmune disease history or receiving systemic immunosuppression were excluded from the trial. Peripheral blood for TCR sequencing was collected from all dose cohorts at baseline, on cycle 4 day 1, and on cycle 7 day 1. Samples came from an open-label, multicenter, first-in-human phase I dose-escalation trial of ivuxolimab. Adults with locally advanced or metastatic head and neck squamous cell, hepatocellular, melanoma or renal cell carcinoma were enrolled in the trial. Before TCR sequencing, CD4+ and CD8+ T cells were separately sorted from peripheral blood.

Broad study findings and their caveats: Low levels of normalized T-cell clonal expansion were also seen in some nonresponding patients. The antigen specificity of the peripheral T cells that underwent clonal expansion was not determined. After ivuxolimab, CD8+ T cells had more expanded clones than CD4+ T cells on average. In the 0.1-3.0 mg/kg groups, partial responders had among the lowest normalized peripheral clonal expansion, particularly in CD8+ T cells. Clonal expansion of both CD4+ and CD8+ blood T cells was observed from baseline to week 6 at doses 0.1 to 3.0 mg/kg.

Remarks on this clone: No antigen is known for it. The input lacks base qualities; no much larger clone sits a single base away.

Recombination connected TRBV13 to TRBJ2-7; 9 central nucleotides agree with TRBD1. The source material was CD4+ or CD8+ T cells sorted from blood, sampled in a trial of the OX40 agonist ivuxolimab. This clonotype originated in an adult with an advanced solid tumor such as melanoma, head and neck, liver or kidney cancer. This receptor carries the CDR3 CASSPAGTGHDEQYF. The nucleotide sequence reads as follows: TGTGCCAGCAGCCCTGCAGGGACAGGGCATGACGAGCAGTACTTC.